This T cell receptor beta chain was recorded in a study of OX40 agonist ivuxolimab in advanced cancers. Study-level background: Across the patients, intravenous ivuxolimab was delivered every 2 weeks at 0.01 to 10 mg/kg. Regarding the study as a whole: No antigen was identified for the clonally expanded peripheral T cells. People who partly responded at 0.1-3.0 mg/kg had some of the least clonal expansion seen.

About this clone itself: Antigen specificity is unknown.

Some clones are missing from TCRdb's copy, which holds only in-frame ones; the method was immunoSEQ multiplex PCR. The sample gives under 85,000 clones, 86% of which show up once; approximately 0.76% is in the top ten. CDR3 length equals 15 residues. The V and J ends lost 4 bases and 1 base respectively, with 8 bases between them. Germline V gene data show CDR1 as MNHEY and CDR2 as SMNVEV (reference sequence). The sample in question was CD4+ or CD8+ T cells sorted from blood, obtained in a trial of the OX40 agonist ivuxolimab. The sequence was obtained from an adult with an advanced solid tumor such as melanoma, head and neck, liver or kidney cancer. This rearrangement joins TRBV27 to TRBJ2-6; D unclear. Here the CDR3 reads CASSSQESGANVLTF. The CDR3 DNA reads TGTGCCAGCAGTTCGCAAGAGTCTGGGGCCAACGTCCTGACTTTC.